Below, 31 T cell receptor beta chains from the same sample are listed, as sequenced in a study of OX40 agonist ivuxolimab in advanced cancers. Measured with immunoSEQ multiplex PCR; TCRdb has only the in-frame clones, and not every one. The data show tens of thousands of clones, with roughly three quarters seen just once and roughly 15% held by the top ten. Sequences were derived from CD4+ or CD8+ T cells sorted from blood, sampled in a trial of the OX40 agonist ivuxolimab. The receptors here all came from an adult with an advanced solid tumor such as melanoma, head and neck, liver or kidney cancer.

The chain carries TRBV4-1 and TRBJ2-1; D is perhaps TRBD2 (5 bases). The CDR3 totals 16 residues. In germline, CDR1 is MGHRA, CDR2 YSYEKL. The ends were cut back, 6 bases at V and 0 bases at J, with 15 bases in the middle. CDR3 sequence (DNA): TGCGCCAGCAGGCCAATAGCTGGGAGCTCCTACAATGAGCAGTTCTTC. It codes for CASRPIAGSSYNEQFF.

The count of this clone is one. J is TRBJ1-2 and V is TRBV28, with 10 bases aligning to TRBD1. In germline, CDR1 is MDHEN, CDR2 SYDVKM. Unmatched junction bases numbered 2, after V lost 2 bases and J lost 5 bases. This CDR3 comprises 14 residues. CDR3 bases: TGTGCCAGCAGTTTACCGGGACAGGGGTATGGCTACACCTTC. Translating gives CASSLPGQGYGYTF.

The chain has TRBV5-8 and TRBJ2-7; D is uncertain. CDR1 is SGHTS, CDR2 YDEGEE, per germline. V lost 3 bases to trimming and J lost 5 bases, with 15 bases between them. The CDR3 spans 14 residues. This chain's CDR3 is CASSSLPSGNEQYF. CDR3 DNA sequence: TGTGCCAGCAGCTCGCTTCCCAGTGGTAACGAGCAGTACTTC.

The rearrangement joins TRBV5-1 to TRBJ1-6, with D possibly matching TRBD1 (5 bases). Trimming took 0 bases from V and 5 from J, leaving 12 bases between them. The CDR3 length is 16 residues. Germline assignment: CDR1 SGHRS and CDR2 YFSETQ. CDR3 nucleotides: TGCGCCAGCAGCTTGGATGGGGGAGCCCATAATTCACCCCTCCACTTT. Protein sequence: CASSLDGGAHNSPLHF.

The V gene is TRBV27, the J gene TRBJ1-5; no reliable D call. This CDR3 spans 14 amino acids. V was trimmed by 0 bases and J by 6 bases, leaving 9 bases between them. The germline V gene has CDR1 MNHEY and CDR2 SMNVEV (reference sequence). This CDR3 reads CASSLSPGRQPQHF. The CDR3 region has the DNA TGTGCCAGCAGTTTATCGCCAGGTCGTCAGCCCCAGCATTTT.

This chain uses TRBV5-1 with TRBJ2-2, with 12 bases fitting TRBD1. J lost 7 bases, V lost 5 bases, and 6 bases had no gene match. Germline loops: CDR1 SGHRS, CDR2 YFSETQ. This CDR3 is 15 amino acids long. CDR3 loop: CASSPGQGAVGELFF. The CDR3 region has the DNA TGCGCCAGCAGTCCGGGACAGGGGGCTGTCGGGGAGCTGTTTTTT.

This clone was counted once. The chain carries TRBV7-9 and TRBJ2-1; TRBD1 aligns across 7 bases. V shed 10 bases, J shed 10 bases, and the junction held 19 bases outside the gene matches. CDR3 length equals 15 residues. In germline, CDR1 is SEHNR, CDR2 FQNEAQ (reference sequence). CDR3 protein: CATRQGQLTTGEQFF. CDR3 bases: TGTGCCACGAGACAGGGACAGCTGACTACAGGGGAGCAGTTCTTC. Full variable domain (missing parts from reference TRBV7-9 and TRBJ2-1): DTGVSQNPRHKITKRGQNVTFRCDPISEHNRLYWYRQTLGQGPEFLTYFQNEAQLEKSRLLSDRFSAERPKGSFSTLEIQRTEQGDSAMYLCATRQGQLTTGEQFFGPGTRLTVL.

The chain couples TRBV9 to TRBJ2-1, with TRBD2 matching 14 bases. Germline-derived CDR1 and CDR2 are SGDLS and YYNGEE. This CDR3 has 19 residues. Trimming removed 0 bases from V and 8 bases from J; junction bases left unmatched: 13. CDR3 sequence: CASSVATSGGATGRDEQFF. Here the CDR3 DNA reads TGTGCCAGCAGCGTAGCGACTAGCGGGGGGGCCACGGGTAGGGATGAGCAGTTCTTC.

The rearrangement joins TRBV11-2 to TRBJ1-5, with D maybe TRBD1 (5 bases). Deletions cut 1 base from V and 6 bases from J, with 13 bases between. The CDR3 extends over 15 amino acids. Germline V lookup: CDR1 SGHAT, CDR2 FQNNGV. CDR3 nucleotides: TGTGCCAGCAGCTTAGGAGGAGGGGTGGGTCAGCCCCAGCATTTT. Translating gives CASSLGGGVGQPQHF.

J is TRBJ2-7 and V is TRBV11-2, with 7 bases aligning to TRBD1. This CDR3 has 15 residues. CDR1 is SGHAT and CDR2 is FQNNGV in the germline V gene. Losses at the gene ends were 3 bases for V and 0 bases for J; bases not matched to a gene: 5. The CDR3 DNA sequence: TGTGCCAGCAGCTTTACCTCAGGGGGCTCCTACGAGCAGTACTTC. It translates to CASSFTSGGSYEQYF.

In its sample, this clone was seen a few times. The V call is TRBV7-9, the J call TRBJ1-4; possible D gene TRBD1, 6 bases. V lost 5 bases and J 7 bases, leaving 14 bases between the germline ends. The germline V gene encodes CDR1 SEHNR and CDR2 FQNEAQ (reference sequence). This CDR3 is built from 14 residues. The CDR3, as DNA: TGTGCCAGCAGCGCCCAAGGGACATCTGAAAAACTGTTTTTT. Translation: CASSAQGTSEKLFF.

This clone was detected only once. The chain joins TRBV7-9 to TRBJ2-7; D remains unclear. The CDR3 has 19 amino acids. Trimming took off 2 bases at V and 2 bases at J, with 25 bases between the two ends. Germline V gene sequence: CDR1 SEHNR, CDR2 FQNEAQ (reference sequence). The CDR3 region is CASSLPTLDVDADPYEQYF. The CDR3, as DNA: TGTGCCAGCAGCTTACCTACTTTGGACGTTGACGCGGATCCCTACGAGCAGTACTTC.

This clone has a single count. J is TRBJ2-3 and V is TRBV10-1, with 9 bases matching TRBD2. The CDR3 consists of 16 residues. CDR1 is WNHNN, CDR2 SYGVQD, per germline (reference sequence). V was pared by 3 bases and J by 4 bases, with 8 bases of the junction left unmatched. CDR3 residues: CASSEPASGVADTQYF. The CDR3 DNA reads TGCGCCAGCAGTGAACCGGCTAGCGGGGTCGCAGATACGCAGTATTTT.

This CDR3 reads CASGGTYEQYF. CDR3 sequence (DNA): TGTGCCAGCGGGGGGACCTACGAGCAGTACTTC. The chain recombines TRBV6-5 with TRBJ2-7; the D gene is possibly TRBD2 (6 bases). V dropped 8 bases and J dropped 2 bases, with 7 bases sitting between them. Per germline, CDR1 MNHEY and CDR2 SVGAGI. The CDR3 consists of 11 residues.

This clone was detected only a few times. Other DNA sequences in the same sample also yield this CDR3. The rearrangement uses TRBV19 and TRBJ1-1; D call uncertain. The CDR3 covers 13 residues. Germline values: CDR1 LNHDA, CDR2 SQIVND (reference sequence). Trimming cost V 2 bases and J 7 bases, with 11 bases left between them. The CDR3 is CASSIRRAREAFF. The CDR3 DNA reads TGTGCCAGTAGTATAAGGCGGGCCCGTGAAGCTTTCTTT.

The chain couples TRBV2 to TRBJ2-4; 13 nucleotides match TRBD2. The CDR3 has 18 amino acids. Germline V gene lookup returns CDR1 SNHLY and CDR2 FYNNEI. V trimming: 5 bases; J trimming: 1 base; junction bases outside the gene matches: 8. The CDR3 spells CASSLLAGGREAKNIQYF. In DNA, the CDR3 is TGTGCCAGCAGTCTACTAGCGGGGGGGCGGGAGGCCAAAAACATTCAGTACTTC.

This clone was seen a handful of times. The V and J genes are TRBV4-1 and TRBJ1-2; 8 nucleotides line up with TRBD1. In germline, CDR1 is MGHRA, CDR2 YSYEKL. This CDR3 contains 13 residues. V lost 3 bases and J lost 6; bases outside the gene matches: 3. The CDR3 reads CASSQTGDDGYTF. DNA for the CDR3: TGCGCCAGCAGCCAGACAGGGGATGATGGCTACACCTTC.

The chain carries TRBV6-5 and TRBJ2-5; TRBD1 aligns across 7 bases. The V gene end was trimmed by 5 bases and the J gene end by 4 bases; junction bases not matched to a gene: 1. The CDR3 totals 12 residues. CDR1 MNHEY and CDR2 SVGAGI come from the germline V gene. CDR3 DNA sequence: TGTGCCAGCAGTAGGGACAGAGAGACCCAGTACTTC. This gives the protein CASSRDRETQYF.

This clone has more than one count but fewer than ten. This sequence joins TRBV11-2 and TRBJ1-6; weak D call: TRBD1 (5 bases). This CDR3 comprises 12 residues. Trimming removed 8 bases from V and 10 bases from J, with 12 bases in between. Germline V gives CDR1 SGHAT, CDR2 FQNNGV. In nucleotides, the CDR3 is TGTGCCAGCGGACAACCTCAATCACCCCTCCACTTT. Translation: CASGQPQSPLHF.

In its sample, this clone was seen once. The J gene is TRBJ2-7, the V gene TRBV11-2, with D perhaps TRBD1 (6 bases). This CDR3 region has 12 residues. The germline CDR1 and CDR2 sequences are SGHAT and FQNNGV. Trimming shortened V by 1 base and J by 6 bases, and 7 bases separated the two germline ends. The CDR3 reads CASSLGGGEQYF. The CDR3 DNA reads TGTGCCAGCAGCTTAGGAGGGGGCGAGCAGTACTTC. The variable domain in full, completed from reference TRBV11-2 and TRBJ2-7, reads EAGVAQSPRYKIIEKRQSVAFWCNPISGHATLYWYQQILGQGPKLLIQFQNNGVVDDSQLPKDRFSAERLKGVDSTLKIQPAKLEDSAVYLCASSLGGGEQYFGPGTRLTVT.

The rearrangement joins TRBV5-6 to TRBJ2-1, with 12 bases that match TRBD2. V dropped 4 bases and J dropped 8; count of bases not matched to a gene: 10. CDR3 length: 16 amino acids. Germline loops: CDR1 SGHDT, CDR2 YYEEEE. The CDR3 DNA reads as TGTGCCAGCAGCAGGCTAGCGGGGGGGCCGGAGGATGAGCAGTTCTTC. The encoded protein is CASSRLAGGPEDEQFF.

This clone was recorded only once. The rearrangement joins TRBV5-4 to TRBJ2-2; D remains unclear. Per the germline V gene, CDR1 is SGHNT and CDR2 is YYREEE (reference sequence). Trimming removed 4 bases from V and 0 bases from J, with 7 bases in between. CDR3 length: 14 residues. For the CDR3, the DNA is TGTGCCAGCAGCCCGGATTCGAACACCGGGGAGCTGTTTTTT. Its translation: CASSPDSNTGELFF.

The chain couples TRBV2 to TRBJ1-1; no firm D call. The V and J ends lost 6 bases and 1 base respectively, with 9 bases between them. The CDR3 runs to 13 residues. The V gene's germline CDR1 is SNHLY and CDR2 FYNNEI. CDR3 in DNA: TGTGCCAGCAGCGAACTGGAGAACACTGAAGCTTTCTTT. Its protein is CASSELENTEAFF.

The chain joins TRBV7-9 to TRBJ2-4; the match to TRBD1 covers 12 bases. CDR3 length: 16 amino acids. V dropped 5 bases and J dropped 6; count of bases not matched to a gene: 8. The V gene's germline CDR1 is SEHNR and CDR2 FQNEAQ (reference sequence). The CDR3 loop is CASSPMGQGAVNIQYF. The CDR3 region has the DNA TGTGCCAGCAGCCCGATGGGACAGGGGGCCGTAAACATTCAGTACTTC.

V is TRBV7-8 and J is TRBJ2-7; 7 bases fit TRBD1. Looked up from germline, CDR1 is SGHVS and CDR2 is FQNEAQ. With 5 bases clipped from V and 0 bases from J, the junction kept 10 bases outside the gene matches. This CDR3 contains 16 residues. CDR3 region: CASSPPDRVVSYEQYF. The DNA for the CDR3 is TGTGCCAGCAGCCCCCCCGACAGGGTGGTCTCCTACGAGCAGTACTTC.

Written as DNA, the CDR3 is TGTGCCAGCAGCTTAATTATCATGGCGAACACTGAAGCTTTCTTT. Encoded protein: CASSLIIMANTEAFF. This rearrangement joins TRBV7-2 to TRBJ1-1, with no clear D. Germline assignment: CDR1 SGHTA and CDR2 FQGNSA. The CDR3 spans 15 residues. The V end was cut by 2 bases, the J end by 1 base, with 11 bases between.

This clone was seen only a few times. J is TRBJ1-3 and V is TRBV6-1, with D perhaps TRBD1 (5 bases). Germline V gene data show CDR1 as MNHNS and CDR2 as SASEGT. Trimming took off 3 bases at V and 1 base at J, with 7 bases between the two ends. The CDR3 covers 14 residues. The DNA for the CDR3 is TGTGCCAGCAGTGACGGGGGATCTGGAAACACCATATATTTT. Its translation is CASSDGGSGNTIYF.

The V gene is TRBV5-6, the J gene TRBJ1-1, with no clear D. This CDR3 contains 16 residues. Germline V gene lookup returns CDR1 SGHDT and CDR2 YYEEEE. The V end was cut by 4 bases, the J end by 6 bases, with 22 bases between. CDR3 nucleotides: TGTGCCAGCAGCCTCCCCCCGGATATGGTCGGGGCTGAAGCTTTCTTT. Its protein product is CASSLPPDMVGAEAFF.

The rearrangement uses TRBV7-2 and TRBJ2-7; D gene unclear. From germline, CDR1 is SGHTA and CDR2 FQGNSA. The CDR3 length is 11 residues. V lost 7 bases and J lost 4, with 8 bases in between. The CDR3 nucleotides are TGTGCCAGCATGGTGGGTTACGAGCAGTACTTC. Its translation: CASMVGYEQYF.

This clone has just one count. The genes are TRBV18 and TRBJ2-1; D is perhaps TRBD2 (5 bases). V dropped 5 bases and J dropped 7 bases, with 12 bases sitting between them. This CDR3 region has 13 residues. Germline CDR1 KGHSH, CDR2 LQKENI. CDR3 sequence reads: CASSYSRENEQFF. CDR3 nucleotides: TGTGCCAGCTCATATAGTAGGGAGAATGAGCAGTTCTTC. The full variable domain, its missing parts supplied by reference TRBV18 and TRBJ2-1, is NAGVMQNPRHLVRRRGQEARLRCSPMKGHSHVYWYRQLPEEGLKFMVYLQKENIIDESGMPKERFSAEFPKEGPSILRIQQVVRGDSAAYFCASSYSRENEQFFGPGTRLTVL.

Note on this clone: The junction departs from germline at one end; a sequencing error may be responsible. The gene calls are TRBV5-1 and TRBJ1-1; tentative D call: TRBD1 (5 bases). The CDR3 is made up of 12 amino acids. The V gene's germline CDR1 is SGHRS and CDR2 YFSETQ. The CDR3 DNA follows: TGCGCCAGCAGCTTATTTGGGGCTGAGGCTTTCTTT. Protein product: CASSLFGAEAFF.